The 10 T cell receptor beta chains presented below share a single source sample, sequenced in a study of T cell responses to AZD1222 COVID-19 vaccine. Assay used: immunoSEQ multiplex PCR; TCRdb lists only in-frame clones, some missing. The sample shows 95,000 to 150,000 clones, around 87% of them seen only once. The source was peripheral blood, collected on day 0 of AZD1222 vaccination. The receptor source for this set is an adult in good health.

The rearrangement links TRBV5-1 to TRBJ2-1, with TRBD2 identical over 9 bases. This CDR3 has 13 amino acids. Per the germline V gene, CDR1 is SGHRS and CDR2 is YFSETQ. With 6 bases clipped from V and 9 bases from J, the junction kept 7 bases outside the gene matches. The CDR3 protein is CASTGTSFGEQFF. CDR3 nucleotides: TGCGCCAGCACTGGGACTAGCTTTGGTGAGCAGTTCTTC.

The chain carries TRBV7-9 and TRBJ2-7; D not certain. Germline V gene sequence: CDR1 SEHNR, CDR2 FQNEAQ (reference sequence). This CDR3 has 12 amino acids. The ends were cut back, 5 bases at V and 6 bases at J, with 11 bases in the middle. The CDR3 sequence: CASSHDWVEQYF. CDR3 in DNA: TGTGCCAGCAGCCACGATTGGGTCGAGCAGTACTTC.

The genes are TRBV19 and TRBJ1-5; D gene ambiguous. This CDR3 is built from 16 residues. V shed 7 bases and J shed 0 bases, with 16 bases lying between them. CDR1 is LNHDA and CDR2 is SQIVND in the germline V gene (reference sequence). The CDR3 sequence: CASTDGSAYSNQPQHF. CDR3 DNA sequence: TGTGCCAGTACAGACGGAAGCGCTTATAGCAATCAGCCCCAGCATTTT. Looking up the rest from reference TRBV19 and TRBJ1-5 gives the full variable domain: DGGITQSPKYLFRKEGQNVTLSCEQNLNHDAMYWYRQDPGQGLRLIYYSQIVNDFQKGDIAEGYSVSREKKESFPLTVTSAQKNPTAFYLCASTDGSAYSNQPQHFGDGTRLSIL.

The chain joins TRBV14 to TRBJ1-1, with D perhaps TRBD1 (5 bases). CDR1 and CDR2 from the germline V gene are SGHDN and FVKESK. V was shortened by 3 bases and J by 4 bases, with 12 bases between the two germline ends. There are 14 residues in the CDR3. The CDR3 reads CASSQERGSTEAFF. CDR3 nucleotides: TGTGCCAGCAGCCAGGAGAGGGGTAGCACTGAAGCTTTCTTT.

This clone came up once. The rearrangement joins TRBV5-1 to TRBJ1-1, with D uncertain. CDR1 is SGHRS and CDR2 is YFSETQ in the germline V gene. V was clipped by 2 bases and J by 0 bases, with 8 bases between them. CDR3 length equals 14 residues. DNA for the CDR3: TGCGCCAGCAGCTTTGAGAACGTGAACACTGAAGCTTTCTTT. Protein sequence: CASSFENVNTEAFF.

This chain connects TRBV2 to TRBJ1-5, with D tentatively TRBD1 (6 bases). The germline V and J ends were trimmed by 8 bases and 3 bases, with 14 bases remaining between them. The germline CDR1 and CDR2 sequences are SNHLY and FYNNEI. The CDR3 is 14 residues long. The CDR3 sequence: CASEGGRYNQPQHF. CDR3 DNA sequence: TGTGCCAGCGAGGGGGGACGGTACAATCAGCCCCAGCATTTT.

V usage is TRBV19 and J usage is TRBJ1-3; possible D gene TRBD1, 6 bases. Germline V gene lookup returns CDR1 LNHDA and CDR2 SQIVND (reference sequence). Trimming removed 7 bases at V and 0 bases at J, with 13 bases between. CDR3 length equals 15 residues. CDR3 DNA: TGTGCCAGTAATTACAGGGTCGGCTCTGGAAACACCATATATTTT. Amino acid sequence: CASNYRVGSGNTIYF.

The chain employs TRBV5-1 and TRBJ1-3, with 7 bases lining up with TRBD1. Germline V gives CDR1 SGHRS, CDR2 YFSETQ. The J segment lost 6 bases and the V segment lost 2 bases, leaving 5 bases of the junction unmatched. This CDR3 has 14 residues. In DNA form, the CDR3 reads TGCGCCAGCAGCTTAGAGGGGGCGGAAAACACCATATATTTT. Protein: CASSLEGAENTIYF.

The CDR3 here is CASSFSGSQGELFF. The CDR3 coding sequence is TGTGCCAGCAGTTTTTCCGGTTCGCAAGGGGAGCTGTTTTTT. The rearrangement links TRBV27 to TRBJ2-2, with unresolved D. The CDR3 has 14 amino acids. The germline V gene encodes CDR1 MNHEY and CDR2 SMNVEV (reference sequence). The germline V and J ends were trimmed by 3 bases and 8 bases, with 13 bases remaining between them.

The rearrangement joins TRBV3-1 (or the pseudogene TRBV3-2) to TRBJ1-1; TRBD1 matches 9 bases. Per germline, CDR1 LGHDT and CDR2 YNNKEL (reference sequence). CDR3 length: 16 amino acids. V lost 0 bases to trimming and J lost 5 bases; unmatched junction nucleotides: 7. The CDR3 region is CASSQDWDRVRTEAFF. CDR3 sequence (DNA): TGTGCCAGCAGCCAAGATTGGGACAGGGTGAGGACTGAAGCTTTCTTT.